Listed below are T cell receptor beta chains from one sample, sequenced in a study of blood T cell repertoires in COVID-19. Method: immunoSEQ multiplex PCR; TCRdb's copy keeps in-frame clones and lacks some. The data show 110,000 or so clones, approximately 90% seen once. The sequenced material came from peripheral blood. These receptors came from a woman aged 45-65 years with acute or convalescent COVID-19. CDR3s include the opening cysteine and the closing phenylalanine or tryptophan. Fields, in order: J gene, D gene, V gene, clone size, CDR3 protein, CDR3 DNA. A D gene is named only where the DNA matches it firmly. Clone size appears in some rows only: once, few, many, or a class for an expanded clone.

TRBJ2-7,-,TRBV7-9,-,CASSPTTSRYEQYF,TGTGCCAGCAGCCCCACGACTAGTAGATACGAGCAGTACTTC
TRBJ1-1,TRBD1,TRBV28,few,CASSSTGVAEAFF,TGTGCCAGCAGTTCCACAGGGGTGGCTGAAGCTTTCTTT
TRBJ2-1,-,TRBV24-1,-,CAIQGISSNEQFF,TGTGCCATACAGGGTATTAGCTCCAATGAGCAGTTCTTC
TRBJ2-2,TRBD2,TRBV7-6,-,CASSLPPTSGGAGELFF,TGTGCCAGCAGCTTACCCCCGACTAGCGGGGGGGCCGGGGAGCTGTTTTTT
TRBJ1-5,-,TRBV3-1/TRBV3-2,-,CASSQWGREDQPQHF,TGTGCCAGCAGCCAATGGGGGAGGGAGGATCAGCCCCAGCATTTT
TRBJ1-1,TRBD1,TRBV6-2/TRBV6-3,-,CASSYTGQALMNTEAFF,TGTGCCAGCAGTTACACGGGACAGGCCCTCATGAACACTGAAGCTTTCTTT
TRBJ1-2,-,TRBV14,-,CASSQDMGAGVYTF,TGTGCCAGCAGCCAAGATATGGGGGCTGGGGTCTACACCTTC
TRBJ2-3,-,TRBV18,-,CASSPREDRFDTDTQYF,TGTGCCAGCTCACCACGGGAGGACAGGTTTGACACAGATACGCAGTATTTT
TRBJ2-1,TRBD2,TRBV6-5,-,CASTRGTSGTNEQFF,TGTGCCAGCACCCGAGGGACTAGCGGGACCAATGAGCAGTTCTTC
TRBJ2-1,-,TRBV7-9,-,CASSREDEQFF,TGTGCCAGCAGCCGGGAAGATGAGCAGTTCTTC
TRBJ1-5,-,TRBV30,-,CAWRSSGVTQHF,TGTGCCTGGAGAAGCTCCGGGGTAACACAGCATTTT
TRBJ1-1,TRBD1,TRBV9,-,CASSVGQAPEAFF,TGTGCCAGCAGCGTGGGACAGGCCCCTGAAGCTTTCTTT
TRBJ2-2,-,TRBV30,-,CAWTLKGGNTGELFF,TGTGCCTGGACTCTAAAAGGGGGGAACACCGGGGAGCTGTTTTTT
TRBJ2-1,TRBD2,TRBV11-3,-,CASSGLAGVSSSYNEQFF,TGTGCCAGCAGCGGGCTAGCGGGGGTCTCGAGCTCCTACAATGAGCAGTTCTTC
TRBJ1-2,TRBD1,TRBV19,-,CASSMTGDYYGYTF,TGTGCCAGTAGTATGACAGGGGACTACTATGGCTACACCTTC
TRBJ1-2,-,TRBV24-1,-,CATSDSARSDGYTF,TGTGCCACCAGTGACTCCGCACGGAGTGACGGCTACACCTTC
TRBJ2-7,-,TRBV24-1,-,CATSDFTGAAYEQYF,TGTGCCACCAGTGATTTCACCGGAGCGGCCTACGAGCAGTACTTC
TRBJ2-1,TRBD1,TRBV2,once,CASSHLLPGQDHNEQFF,TGTGCCAGCAGCCACCTTTTACCGGGACAGGATCACAATGAGCAGTTCTTC
TRBJ2-1,-,TRBV30,-,CAWSVRERGISNEQFF,TGTGCCTGGAGTGTACGGGAAAGGGGGATCTCCAATGAGCAGTTCTTC
TRBJ1-2,-,TRBV11-2,once,CAGSLSGGNYGYTF,TGTGCCGGCAGCTTATCGGGGGGCAACTATGGCTACACCTTC
TRBJ1-2,-,TRBV12-3/TRBV12-4,-,CASRRDTNYGYTF,TGTGCCAGCAGGAGGGACACTAACTATGGCTACACCTTC
TRBJ1-2,TRBD1,TRBV9,-,CASSETGAWGGYTF,TGTGCCAGCAGCGAAACAGGGGCCTGGGGGGGCTACACCTTC
TRBJ2-1,TRBD1,TRBV7-2,-,CASSPRGQGGANEQFF,TGTGCCAGCAGCCCACGGGGACAGGGAGGAGCCAATGAGCAGTTCTTC
TRBJ1-3,-,TRBV6-5,-,CASSGGNTIYF,TGTGCCAGCTCGGGGGGAAACACCATATATTTT
TRBJ1-6,TRBD1,TRBV7-9,-,CASSSRGRFSPLHF,TGTGCCAGCAGCTCCAGGGGGAGATTTTCACCCCTCCACTTT
TRBJ1-5,-,TRBV3-1/TRBV3-2,-,CASSPSSYSNQPQHF,TGTGCCAGCAGCCCTAGTTCATATAGCAATCAGCCCCAGCATTTT
TRBJ2-3,TRBD2,TRBV24-1,-,CATSEGTIGGDTQYF,TGTGCCACCAGTGAGGGGACTATCGGTGGAGATACGCAGTATTTT
TRBJ1-1,-,TRBV10-3,-,CAISEGREAFF,TGTGCCATCAGTGAAGGCAGGGAAGCTTTCTTT
TRBJ2-1,TRBD2,TRBV11-3,-,CASSLGTSGVGDEQFF,TGTGCCAGCAGCCTAGGGACTAGCGGGGTTGGGGATGAGCAGTTCTTC
TRBJ1-2,TRBD1,TRBV5-1,few,CASSLDRQGGGYGYTF,TGCGCCAGCAGCTTGGATAGACAGGGGGGCGGCTATGGCTACACCTTC